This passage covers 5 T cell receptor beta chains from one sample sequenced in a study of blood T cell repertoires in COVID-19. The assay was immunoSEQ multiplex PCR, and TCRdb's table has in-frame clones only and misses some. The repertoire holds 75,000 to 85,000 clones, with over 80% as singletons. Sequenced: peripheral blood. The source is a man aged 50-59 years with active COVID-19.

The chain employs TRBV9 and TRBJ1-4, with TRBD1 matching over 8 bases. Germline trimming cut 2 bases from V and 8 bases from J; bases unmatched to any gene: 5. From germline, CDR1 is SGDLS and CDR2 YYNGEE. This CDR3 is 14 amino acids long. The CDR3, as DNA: TGTGCCAGCAGCGTCCAGGGGGCTGGGGAAAAACTGTTTTTT. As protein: CASSVQGAGEKLFF.

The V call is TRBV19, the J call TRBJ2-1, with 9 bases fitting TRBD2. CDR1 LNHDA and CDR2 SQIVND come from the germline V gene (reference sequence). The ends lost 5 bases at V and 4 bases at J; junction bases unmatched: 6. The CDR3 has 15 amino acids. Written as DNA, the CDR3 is TGTGCCAGTAGTCAAGCGGGAGGTGGGTACAATGAGCAGTTCTTC. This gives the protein CASSQAGGGYNEQFF.

CDR3 protein: CASSSKTPGLAGADRETQYF. The CDR3 DNA sequence: TGTGCCAGCAGTTCAAAAACACCGGGACTAGCGGGGGCAGATCGAGAGACCCAGTACTTC. This chain links TRBV6-2 or TRBV6-3 with TRBJ2-5; 14 nucleotides match TRBD2. V shed 4 bases, J shed 4 bases, and the junction held 17 bases outside the gene matches. The V gene's germline CDR1 is MNHEY and CDR2 SVGEGT. The CDR3 is made up of 20 amino acids.

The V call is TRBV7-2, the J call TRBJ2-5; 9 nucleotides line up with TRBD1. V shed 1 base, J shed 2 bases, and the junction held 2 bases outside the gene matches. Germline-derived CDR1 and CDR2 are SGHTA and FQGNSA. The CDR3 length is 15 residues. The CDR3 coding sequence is TGTGCCAGCAGCTTAGGGGGGACAGGGCAAGAGACCCAGTACTTC. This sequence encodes CASSLGGTGQETQYF.

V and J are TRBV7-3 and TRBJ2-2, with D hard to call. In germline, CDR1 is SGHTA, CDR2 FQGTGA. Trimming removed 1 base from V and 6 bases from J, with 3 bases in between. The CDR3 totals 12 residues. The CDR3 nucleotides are TGTGCCAGCAGCTTAAAGCCCGGGGAGCTGTTTTTT. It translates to CASSLKPGELFF.